This T cell receptor (beta chain) was captured in a study of CD8 T cells in Susac syndrome. Random-hexamer reverse transcription was applied to roughly 0.5 to 1 ug RNA. immunoSEQ multiplex PCR amplified TCR beta CDR3 across 54 Vbeta, 13 Jbeta. A single record per CDR3 protein comes from TCRdb applying MiXCR to the immunoSEQ multiplex PCR reads. The repertoire holds under 150,000 distinct CDR3 sequences, about 93% seen once, with approximately 0.24% in the top ten. CDR1 MNHEY and CDR2 SMNVEV come from the germline V gene (reference sequence). This CDR3 has 13 amino acids. Trimming cost V 8 bases and J 3 bases; bases outside gene matches: 1.

This clonotype was obtained from a human donor with multiple sclerosis. The rearrangement links TRBV27 to TRBJ2-3; the match to TRBD1 covers 11 bases. The sample consisted of CD8+ T cells from PBMCs. The CDR3 is CASRDRGTDTQYF. CDR3 sequence (DNA): TGTGCCAGCCGGGACAGGGGGACAGATACGCAGTATTTT.